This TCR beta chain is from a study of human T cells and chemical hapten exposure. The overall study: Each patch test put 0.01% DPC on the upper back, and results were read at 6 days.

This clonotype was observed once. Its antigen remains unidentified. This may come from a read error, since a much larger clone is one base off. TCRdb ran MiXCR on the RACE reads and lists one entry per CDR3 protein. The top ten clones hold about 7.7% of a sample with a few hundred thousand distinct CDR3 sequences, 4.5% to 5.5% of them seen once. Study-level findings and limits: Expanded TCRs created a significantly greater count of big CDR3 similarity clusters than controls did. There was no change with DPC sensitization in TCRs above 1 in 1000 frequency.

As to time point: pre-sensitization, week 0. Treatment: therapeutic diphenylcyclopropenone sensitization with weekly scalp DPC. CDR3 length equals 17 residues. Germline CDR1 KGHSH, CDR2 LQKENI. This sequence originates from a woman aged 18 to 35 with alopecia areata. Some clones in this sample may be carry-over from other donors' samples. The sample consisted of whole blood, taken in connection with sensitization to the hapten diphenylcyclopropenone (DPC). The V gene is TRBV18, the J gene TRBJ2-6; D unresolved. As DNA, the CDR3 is TGTGCCGGCTCACCTCGGCAGGTAGCCTCTGGGGCCAACGTCCTGACTTTC. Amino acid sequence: CAGSPRQVASGANVLTF.